This T cell receptor beta chain was recovered during a study of blood T cell repertoires in COVID-19. Study information: T cells, B-cell-depleted T cells, or PBMCs provided the cDNA or gDNA that served as material.

Sequenced by immunoSEQ multiplex PCR; TCRdb stores in-frame clones only, minus some. The sample lists about 440,000 clones, around 89% occurring once. This clone appeared a single time. The sample was peripheral blood. The clonotype comes from a woman aged 25 to 45 with acute or convalescent COVID-19.

The CDR3 nucleotides read TGTGCCAGCACAGAGAGGACAGGGAACGTCTATGGCTACACCTTC. As protein: CASTERTGNVYGYTF. The rearrangement uses TRBV7-2 and TRBJ1-2; 8 nucleotides match TRBD1. The CDR3 sequence is 15 residues long. V was pared by 7 bases and J by 4 bases, with 11 bases of the junction left unmatched. Germline CDR1 SGHTA, CDR2 FQGNSA.